This record looks at one T cell receptor beta chain sequence and its context. The antigen is undetermined. Clones were sequenced by immunoSEQ multiplex PCR, and TCRdb holds only the in-frame ones, with some missing. The table has tens of thousands of clones, around 89% seen once. Every patient relapsed after autologous stem cell transplantation, and brentuximab vedotin exposure varied. Patients had relapsed/refractory classical Hodgkin lymphoma with complete response, partial response or progressive disease as best response. The data are from a study of PD-1 blockade in classical Hodgkin lymphoma. Study summary: Patients were dosed intravenously with nivolumab at 3 mg/kg every 2 weeks.

This CDR3 region has 14 residues. Trimming pared 2 bases from V and 1 base from J, leaving 9 bases between. Germline values: CDR1 SGHRS, CDR2 YFSETQ. Study-wide points: Significant TCR diversity gains by C4D1 occurred in CD4+ but not CD8+ cells. Whatever underlies the repertoire differences (possibly disease activity or prior therapy) remains undefined.

The sample was peripheral blood mononuclear cells (PBMCs), taken before the second cycle of nivolumab. The sequence was collected from a human donor with classical Hodgkin lymphoma. The rearrangement uses TRBV5-1 and TRBJ1-1; a possible D gene is TRBD1 (6 bases). In DNA form, the CDR3 reads TGCGCCAGCAGCTTCCGGGGGGCGAACACTGAAGCTTTCTTT. Protein sequence: CASSFRGANTEAFF. Complete variable domain (other parts from reference TRBV5-1 and TRBJ1-1): KAGVTQTPRYLIKTRGQQVTLSCSPISGHRSVSWYQQTPGQGLQFLFEYFSETQRNKGNFPGRFSGRQFSNSRSEMNVSTLELGDSALYLCASSFRGANTEAFFGQGTRLTVV.